One sample yielded the 24 T cell receptor beta chains listed below, sequenced in a study of response to subunit inactivated influenza vaccine. TCRdb reanalysed the RT-PCR reads using MiXCR and keeps one entry per CDR3 protein. Found here are 750,000 to 850,000 distinct CDR3 sequences, approximately 18% of them singletons; the top ten hold roughly 11%. Here the sequenced sample was PBMCs from blood, taken approximately 5 days after vaccination. These receptors all stem from a man aged 50-59 years who received an inactivated influenza vaccine.

This clonotype occurred a few times. The chain uses TRBV28 and TRBJ1-5; possibly TRBD1 for D (5 bases). Germline V gives CDR1 MDHEN, CDR2 SYDVKM. Trimming left V 3 bases short and J 3 bases short, with 15 bases between. The CDR3 spans 16 residues. The CDR3, as DNA: TGTGCCAGCAGTTTGGGTATAGGGGAAGTCAATCAGCCCCAGCATTTT. It translates to CASSLGIGEVNQPQHF. Based on the CDR3 plus reference TRBV28 and TRBJ1-5, the full variable domain is DVKVTQSSRYLVKRTGEKVFLECVQDMDHENMFWYRQDPGLGLRLIYFSYDVKMKEKGDIPEGYSVSREKKERFSLILESASTNQTSMYLCASSLGIGEVNQPQHFGDGTRLSIL.

This clonotype showed up many times. The chain employs TRBV10-3 and TRBJ2-7; possible D gene TRBD2, 5 bases. Per the germline V gene, CDR1 is ENHRY and CDR2 is SYGVKD. The V end was cut by 5 bases, the J end by 6 bases, with 11 bases between. This CDR3 has 12 residues. The CDR3 is CAISQPDSEQYF. The CDR3 bases are TGTGCCATCAGTCAACCGGACTCCGAGCAGTACTTC.

The chain combines TRBV10-3 with TRBJ2-7, with D unclear. This CDR3 spans 14 amino acids. V was trimmed by 2 bases and J by 2 bases, leaving 10 bases between them. Germline V gene sequence: CDR1 ENHRY, CDR2 SYGVKD. CDR3 nucleotide sequence: TGTGCCATCAGTGAGCCGTTGGTCCCCTACGAGCAGTACTTC. Encoded protein: CAISEPLVPYEQYF.

This clonotype was recorded once. CDR3 region: CASSQDPLAGGRGELFF. The CDR3 DNA reads as TGTGCCAGCAGCCAAGATCCACTAGCGGGAGGCCGCGGGGAGCTGTTTTTT. The chain couples TRBV3-1 to TRBJ2-2; TRBD2 matches at 12 bases. Losses at the gene ends were 0 bases for V and 7 bases for J; bases not matched to a gene: 6. CDR3 length: 17 amino acids. Germline CDR1 LGHDT, CDR2 YNNKEL (reference sequence).

The J gene is TRBJ2-1, the V gene TRBV5-1, with TRBD2 identical over 12 bases. V was pared by 4 bases and J by 10 bases, with 15 bases of the junction left unmatched. This CDR3 has 17 amino acids. Per the germline V gene, CDR1 is SGHRS and CDR2 is YFSETQ. The chain's CDR3 is CASSPRGLAGVFGEQFF. The CDR3 DNA reads TGCGCCAGCAGCCCTAGGGGACTAGCGGGCGTGTTTGGGGAGCAGTTCTTC. Full variable domain (rest looked up from reference TRBV5-1 and TRBJ2-1): KAGVTQTPRYLIKTRGQQVTLSCSPISGHRSVSWYQQTPGQGLQFLFEYFSETQRNKGNFPGRFSGRQFSNSRSEMNVSTLELGDSALYLCASSPRGLAGVFGEQFFGPGTRLTVL.

In this sample, this clonotype turned up many times. The gene calls are TRBV10-3 and TRBJ2-3, with D possibly being TRBD2 (5 bases). Trimming stripped 6 bases from V and 7 bases from J, with 14 bases between. This CDR3 spans 13 amino acids. Germline loops: CDR1 ENHRY, CDR2 SYGVKD. The CDR3 is CAIRDFESNTQYF. The DNA for the CDR3 is TGTGCCATCAGGGACTTCGAGTCGAATACGCAGTATTTT.

V and J are TRBV28 and TRBJ2-5; TRBD2 matches at 12 bases. Trimming took 8 bases from V and 9 from J; bases not matched to a gene: 7. CDR1 and CDR2 (germline): MDHEN, SYDVKM. The CDR3 is made up of 13 amino acids. CDR3 region: CASYLAGGGAQYF. DNA for the CDR3: TGTGCCAGCTATCTAGCGGGAGGGGGGGCCCAGTACTTC.

This clonotype was seen at least ten times. J is TRBJ1-6 and V is TRBV27; no clear D gene. The V end was cut by 2 bases, the J end by 3 bases, with 5 bases between. Germline V lookup: CDR1 MNHEY, CDR2 SMNVEV (reference sequence). The CDR3 loop spans 14 amino acids. This CDR3 reads CASSLDNYNSPLHF. In DNA, the CDR3 is TGTGCCAGCAGTTTAGACAACTATAATTCACCCCTCCACTTT.

This chain connects TRBV20-1 to TRBJ2-7; D ambiguous. V gave up 5 bases and J gave up 3 bases, with 14 bases separating them. The CDR3 is made up of 13 amino acids. The germline CDR1 and CDR2 sequences are DFQATT and SNEGSKA (reference sequence). The CDR3 region is CSAPVATVYEQYF. CDR3 DNA: TGCAGTGCTCCAGTGGCTACAGTCTACGAGCAGTACTTC.

This clonotype was counted only a few times. The V gene is TRBV9, the J gene TRBJ2-7; D is perhaps TRBD1 (5 bases). Germline CDR1 and CDR2: SGDLS and YYNGEE. The CDR3 contains 14 residues. The ends were cut back, 0 bases at V and 2 bases at J, with 9 bases in the middle. CDR3 protein: CASSVDTGAYEQYF. The CDR3 nucleotides read TGTGCCAGCAGCGTAGATACAGGAGCCTACGAGCAGTACTTC. Full variable domain (remainder filled in from reference TRBV9 and TRBJ2-7): DSGVTQTPKHLITATGQRVTLRCSPRSGDLSVYWYQQSLDQGLQFLIQYYNGEERAKGNILERFSAQQFPDLHSELNLSSLELGDSALYFCASSVDTGAYEQYFGPGTRLTVT.

This clonotype was seen many times. This chain uses TRBV7-2 with TRBJ1-2; D may be TRBD1 (5 bases). Germline V gives CDR1 SGHTA, CDR2 FQGNSA. V lost 1 base, J lost 4 bases, and 10 bases lay in between. The CDR3 runs to 14 residues. The CDR3 here is CASSLVGGAYGYTF. CDR3 coding DNA: TGTGCCAGCAGCTTAGTAGGAGGGGCCTATGGCTACACCTTC.

This clonotype was seen ten or more times. This chain uses TRBV28 with TRBJ2-1; D unclear. Trimming stripped 10 bases from V and 1 base from J, with 8 bases between. The CDR3 runs to 12 residues. Per the germline V gene, CDR1 is MDHEN and CDR2 is SYDVKM. CDR3 in amino acids: CATEGSYNEQFF. The CDR3 DNA reads as TGTGCCACCGAAGGTTCCTACAATGAGCAGTTCTTC.

The J gene is TRBJ2-7, the V gene TRBV25-1, with D tentatively TRBD1 or TRBD2 (6 bases each). The CDR3 has 14 amino acids. Looked up from germline, CDR1 is MGHDK and CDR2 is SYGVNS. V was shortened by 2 bases and J by 7 bases, with 15 bases between the two germline ends. This CDR3 reads CASSEPGGSGEQYF. The CDR3 DNA reads as TGTGCCAGCAGTGAACCCGGGGGCTCCGGGGAGCAGTACTTC.

This clonotype was detected ten times or more. The chain carries TRBV28 and TRBJ2-2; maybe TRBD1 (5 bases). V was pared by 9 bases and J by 6 bases, with 11 bases between. Germline V gene sequence: CDR1 MDHEN, CDR2 SYDVKM. The CDR3 spans 12 residues. DNA for the CDR3: TGTGCCAGTACCAGGGTAGCCGGGGAGCTGTTTTTT. It specifies CASTRVAGELFF.

This clonotype was detected only a few times. The chain has TRBV12-3 or TRBV12-4 and TRBJ2-3, with D unresolved. The CDR3 sequence is 13 residues long. The V and J ends lost 8 bases and 3 bases respectively, with 12 bases between them. The CDR3 protein is CASAFLGTDTQYF. For the CDR3, the DNA is TGTGCCAGCGCCTTTTTGGGGACAGATACGCAGTATTTT.

The chain is built from TRBV6-1 and TRBJ2-1, with D uncertain. V lost 6 bases, J lost 6 bases, and 15 bases lay in between. CDR3 size: 14 residues. The germline CDR1 and CDR2 sequences are MNHNS and SASEGT. CDR3 DNA: TGTGCCAGCAGAGGTGCCTCGGGCGTCAATGAGCAGTTCTTC. Protein sequence: CASRGASGVNEQFF.

This clonotype was found a few times. V gene TRBV4-3 combines with J gene TRBJ2-5, with 12 bases matching TRBD2. The germline CDR1 and CDR2 sequences are LGHNA and YSLEER. V dropped 0 bases and J dropped 5; count of bases not matched to a gene: 7. The CDR3 length is 17 residues. Here the CDR3 DNA reads TGCGCCAGCAGCCAAGAGGTCGCTAGCGGGAGGGCGGAGACCCAGTACTTC. This codes for CASSQEVASGRAETQYF.

J is TRBJ2-5 and V is TRBV20-1; D might be TRBD1 (6 bases). The CDR3 length is 12 residues. Trimming left V 5 bases short and J 3 bases short, with 10 bases between. Germline CDR1 reads DFQATT; CDR2 reads SNEGSKA (reference sequence). CDR3 nucleotide sequence: TGCAGTGCTGATGACAGGAAAGAGACCCAGTACTTC. Protein sequence: CSADDRKETQYF.

The genes are TRBV20-1 and TRBJ2-1; 9 positions agree with TRBD2. Looked up from germline, CDR1 is DFQATT and CDR2 is SNEGSKA (reference sequence). Trimming removed 3 bases from V and 9 bases from J; junction bases left unmatched: 6. This CDR3 region has 13 residues. CDR3 region: CSARAAREGEQFF. In DNA, the CDR3 is TGCAGTGCTAGGGCTGCGCGGGAGGGTGAGCAGTTCTTC.

The rearrangement joins TRBV20-1 to TRBJ1-1; D unclear. The CDR3 extends over 14 amino acids. CDR1 DFQATT and CDR2 SNEGSKA come from the germline V gene (reference sequence). Trimming stripped 5 bases from V and 3 bases from J, with 16 bases between. For the CDR3, the DNA is TGCAGTGCTGGAAACACCGGGCAGGACACTGAAGCTTTCTTT. Protein sequence: CSAGNTGQDTEAFF.

The V gene is TRBV9, the J gene TRBJ1-1; TRBD1 matches at 7 bases. Germline trimming cut 0 bases from V and 3 bases from J; bases unmatched to any gene: 5. Germline V CDR1 and CDR2: SGDLS, YYNGEE. The CDR3 extends over 15 amino acids. The CDR3 DNA sequence: TGTGCCAGCAGCGTAGAACAGGGGCCTTACACTGAAGCTTTCTTT. Translated, it gives CASSVEQGPYTEAFF. Full variable domain (remainder filled in from reference TRBV9 and TRBJ1-1): DSGVTQTPKHLITATGQRVTLRCSPRSGDLSVYWYQQSLDQGLQFLIQYYNGEERAKGNILERFSAQQFPDLHSELNLSSLELGDSALYFCASSVEQGPYTEAFFGQGTRLTVV.

The chain joins TRBV6-4 to TRBJ2-4, with a possible D match to TRBD1 (5 bases). In germline, CDR1 is MRHNA, CDR2 SNTAGT. V was cut by 3 bases and J by 1 base, with 10 bases left in between. CDR3 length: 15 residues. The DNA of the CDR3 is TGTGCCAGCAGTGAATCAGGGTCGGCCAAAAACATTCAGTACTTC. Encoded protein: CASSESGSAKNIQYF.

Points on this clonotype: One end of the junction is discordant with germline, which a read error may explain. V gene TRBV20-1 combines with J gene TRBJ2-3, with D perhaps matching TRBD1 or TRBD2 (7 bases each). This CDR3 is built from 14 residues. Germline CDR1 reads DFQATT; CDR2 reads SNEGSKA (reference sequence). CDR3 sequence: CSAKAGTASDAQYF. The CDR3, as DNA: TGCAGTGCAAAAGCGGGGACAGCCTCAGATGCGCAGTATTTT.

This clonotype was counted many times. This chain uses TRBV4-3 with TRBJ2-7; tentatively, D is TRBD1 or TRBD2 (6 bases each). Per germline, CDR1 LGHNA and CDR2 YSLEER. The CDR3 runs to 15 residues. V was cut by 0 bases and J by 2 bases, with 11 bases left in between. DNA for the CDR3: TGCGCCAGCAGCCAAGATCGGAGGGGGGCCTACGAGCAGTACTTC. It codes for CASSQDRRGAYEQYF.